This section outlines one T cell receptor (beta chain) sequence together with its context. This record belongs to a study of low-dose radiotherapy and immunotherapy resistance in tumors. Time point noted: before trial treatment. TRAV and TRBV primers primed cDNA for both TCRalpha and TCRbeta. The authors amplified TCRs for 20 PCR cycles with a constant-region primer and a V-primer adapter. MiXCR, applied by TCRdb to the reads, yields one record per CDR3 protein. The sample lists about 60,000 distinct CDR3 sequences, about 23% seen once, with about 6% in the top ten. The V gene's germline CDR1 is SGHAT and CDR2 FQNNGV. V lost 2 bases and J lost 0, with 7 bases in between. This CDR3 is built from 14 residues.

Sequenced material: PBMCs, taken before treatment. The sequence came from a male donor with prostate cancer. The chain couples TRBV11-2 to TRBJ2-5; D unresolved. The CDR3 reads CASSLRSYQETQYF. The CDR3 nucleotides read TGTGCCAGCAGCTTACGATCATACCAAGAGACCCAGTACTTC.